These 27 T cell receptor beta chains originate from one sample sequenced in a study of cytomegalovirus exposure and HLA in healthy donors. The PCR ran on 60 Vbeta and 13 Jbeta primers. Profiling relied on immunoSEQ multiplex PCR, and the TCRdb table lists in-frame clones only, not all of them. This sample has tens of thousands of clones, with roughly 77% found just once. Sequencing was done on a sample of PBMCs. The receptor set was obtained from a middle-aged woman in good health and CMV-seropositive.

This clone was counted once. CDR3 in amino acids: CASSLATGELYEQYF. CDR3 nucleotide sequence: TGTGCCAGCAGCTTAGCAACAGGTGAATTGTACGAGCAGTACTTC. The chain employs TRBV13 and TRBJ2-5, with a weak D call TRBD1 (5 bases). TRBJ2-7 explains the end of the DNA better; the J call may be wrong. Germline assignment: CDR1 PRHDT and CDR2 FYEKMQ (reference sequence). The CDR3 runs to 15 residues.

This clone was observed once. The V gene is TRBV7-2, the J gene TRBJ1-6; 10 bases fit TRBD1. Per germline, CDR1 SGHTA and CDR2 FQGNSA. V shed 4 bases and J 10 bases; nucleotides not matched to a gene: 7. The CDR3 covers 15 residues. CDR3 protein: CASSSRQGAGSPLHF. CDR3 coding DNA: TGTGCCAGCAGCTCCCGACAGGGGGCTGGATCACCCCTCCACTTT.

The J gene is TRBJ2-1, the V gene TRBV28; the match to TRBD2 covers 8 bases. V lost 6 bases to trimming and J lost 12 bases; unmatched junction nucleotides: 13. Germline loops: CDR1 MDHEN, CDR2 SYDVKM. The CDR3 is 14 amino acids. The CDR3 sequence: CASRNGGDYDLQFF. The CDR3 DNA follows: TGTGCCAGCAGGAACGGGGGGGACTATGATTTGCAGTTCTTC.

This chain uses TRBV7-2 with TRBJ1-2; 7 bases match TRBD1. V shed 4 bases, J shed 7 bases, and the junction held 6 bases outside the gene matches. The CDR3 extends over 13 amino acids. From germline, CDR1 is SGHTA and CDR2 FQGNSA. The CDR3 is CASSSDRVRGYTF. The CDR3, as DNA: TGTGCCAGCAGCTCCGACAGGGTGCGTGGCTACACCTTC.

This clone was counted between two and nine times. This chain uses TRBV29-1 with TRBJ2-2; 9 nucleotides match TRBD1. Trimming at V came to 7 bases and at J to 6 bases, leaving 6 bases not matched to a gene. Per the germline V gene, CDR1 is SQVTM and CDR2 is ANQGSEA. The length of the CDR3 is 13 residues. The DNA of the CDR3 is TGCAGCGCCCGGGACAGGGTATCCGGGGAGCTGTTTTTT. As protein: CSARDRVSGELFF.

J is TRBJ2-7 and V is TRBV20-1; a possible D gene is TRBD1 (5 bases). This CDR3 region has 11 residues. Trimming removed 3 bases from V and 5 bases from J, with 8 bases in between. CDR1 is DFQATT and CDR2 is SNEGSKA in the germline V gene (reference sequence). The CDR3 sequence: CSASQGNEQYF. DNA for the CDR3: TGCAGTGCTAGCCAGGGAAACGAGCAGTACTTC.

This chain uses TRBV28 with TRBJ2-7; 7 bases agree with TRBD2. This CDR3 comprises 15 residues. Looked up from germline, CDR1 is MDHEN and CDR2 is SYDVKM. V lost 5 bases to trimming and J lost 7 bases; unmatched junction nucleotides: 14. CDR3 DNA sequence: TGTGCCAGCAGTAGGGAGGGAGCAGGGTTGAATGAGCAGTACTTC. Translation: CASSREGAGLNEQYF.

This chain uses TRBV6-1 with TRBJ1-4; the match to TRBD1 covers 7 bases. V shed 6 bases, J shed 2 bases, and the junction held 6 bases outside the gene matches. The CDR3 has 15 residues. Germline V gives CDR1 MNHNS, CDR2 SASEGT. The CDR3 loop is CASSPDRATNEKLFF. The CDR3 DNA reads as TGTGCCAGCAGCCCCGACAGGGCGACTAATGAAAAACTGTTTTTT.

The chain has TRBV7-9 and TRBJ1-2; 9 bases line up with TRBD1. The length of the CDR3 is 17 residues. V lost 2 bases to trimming and J lost 7 bases; unmatched junction nucleotides: 14. CDR1 and CDR2 from the germline V gene are SEHNR and FQNEAQ (reference sequence). The CDR3 DNA follows: TGTGCCAGCAGCTTAACCGGGACAGGGAGGAGAATTGGTGGCTACACCTTC. Translating it yields CASSLTGTGRRIGGYTF.

The chain uses TRBV10-2 and TRBJ1-5; D unclear. The CDR3 contains 15 residues. V was shortened by 4 bases and J by 2 bases, with 12 bases between the two germline ends. CDR1 is WSHSY and CDR2 is SAAADI in the germline V gene. CDR3 amino acids: CASSAGGMGNQPQHF. CDR3 coding DNA: TGCGCCAGCAGTGCTGGAGGAATGGGCAATCAGCCCCAGCATTTT.

This clone was counted only a few times. The chain carries TRBV7-9 and TRBJ1-1, with TRBD1 as a possible D gene (6 bases). The length of the CDR3 is 15 residues. V was shortened by 5 bases and J by 4 bases, with 17 bases between the two germline ends. Germline V CDR1 and CDR2: SEHNR, FQNEAQ (reference sequence). CDR3: CASSQGPGRATEAFF. The CDR3 DNA reads TGTGCCAGCAGCCAGGGGCCAGGGAGGGCCACTGAAGCTTTCTTT.

V usage is TRBV5-6 and J usage is TRBJ1-5, with 8 bases aligning to TRBD1. CDR1 and CDR2 from the germline V gene are SGHDT and YYEEEE. This CDR3 has 18 amino acids. Trimming took 3 bases from V and 2 from J; bases not matched to a gene: 13. As DNA, the CDR3 is TGTGCCAGCAGCTCGACAGGGGTAACGACCGGGGGCAATCAGCCCCAGCATTTT. This encodes CASSSTGVTTGGNQPQHF.

This clone was observed a few times. The chain carries TRBV14 and TRBJ2-5, with D perhaps TRBD1 (6 bases). CDR1 and CDR2 from the germline V gene are SGHDN and FVKESK. The CDR3 is 18 residues long. V shed 0 bases and J shed 1 base, with 18 bases lying between them. This chain's CDR3 is CASSQDRQGLRGQETQYF. DNA for the CDR3: TGTGCCAGCAGCCAAGATCGGCAGGGGCTAAGGGGCCAAGAGACCCAGTACTTC.

The CDR3 bases are TGTGCCAGCAGCTTACTACACGAGCAGTACTTC. This codes for CASSLLHEQYF. The rearrangement uses TRBV7-2 and TRBJ2-7; D is ambiguous. Between the trimmed V and J ends, which lost 2 bases and 5 bases, there was a span of 4 bases. This CDR3 is built from 11 residues. Per germline, CDR1 SGHTA and CDR2 FQGNSA. The full variable domain, rest sourced from reference TRBV7-2 and TRBJ2-7, is GAGVSQSPSNKVTEKGKDVELRCDPISGHTALYWYRQSLGQGLEFLIYFQGNSAPDKSGLPSDRFSAERTGGSVSTLTIQRTQQEDSAVYLCASSLLHEQYFGPGTRLTVT.

The chain recombines TRBV5-1 with TRBJ2-5; 11 bases are a match to TRBD2. The CDR3 runs 16 residues. Germline loops: CDR1 SGHRS, CDR2 YFSETQ. V shed 4 bases and J 1 base; nucleotides not matched to a gene: 6. CDR3 in amino acids: CASSRGGLAVQETQYF. For the CDR3, the DNA is TGCGCCAGCAGCCGCGGGGGACTAGCGGTCCAAGAGACCCAGTACTTC.

V is TRBV30 and J is TRBJ2-3; D possibly corresponds to TRBD2 (7 bases). This CDR3 contains 14 residues. The ends were cut back, 3 bases at V and 6 bases at J, with 16 bases in the middle. The germline CDR1 and CDR2 sequences are GTSNPN and SVGIG (reference sequence). Here the CDR3 DNA reads TGTGCCTGGAGAAGGGGGGGCGCGGGGGATACGCAGTATTTT. It codes for CAWRRGGAGDTQYF. Based on the CDR3 plus reference TRBV30 and TRBJ2-3, the full variable domain is SQTIHQWPATLVQPVGSPLSLECTVEGTSNPNLYWYRQAAGRGLQLLFYSVGIGQISSEVPQNLSASRPQDRQFILSSKKLLLSDSGFYLCAWRRGGAGDTQYFGPGTRLTVL.

V gene TRBV5-4 combines with J gene TRBJ2-1, with D perhaps matching TRBD2 (5 bases). CDR1 is SGHNT, CDR2 YYREEE, per germline (reference sequence). CDR3 size: 15 residues. Trimming took 1 base from V and 6 from J, leaving 14 bases between them. The CDR3 spells CASSLQGLRVNEQFF. The CDR3 DNA follows: TGTGCCAGCAGCTTGCAAGGACTTCGGGTCAATGAGCAGTTCTTC.

This clone was seen more than once but under ten times. CDR3 amino acids: CASSFTLNTEAFF. CDR3 sequence (DNA): TGCGCCAGCAGTTTTACACTGAACACTGAAGCTTTCTTT. This chain connects TRBV5-1 to TRBJ1-1; no definite D call. Germline lookup yields CDR1 SGHRS and CDR2 YFSETQ. The CDR3 has 13 amino acids. The V gene lost 5 bases and the J gene lost 0 bases, with 8 bases spanning the gap.

The rearrangement links TRBV7-2 to TRBJ2-3; TRBD1 agrees at 7 bases. V shed 3 bases and J 2 bases; nucleotides not matched to a gene: 5. Germline V gives CDR1 SGHTA, CDR2 FQGNSA. The CDR3 runs to 15 residues. The CDR3 sequence: CASSFLEGATDTQYF. The CDR3 coding sequence is TGTGCCAGCAGCTTCCTCGAGGGGGCCACAGATACGCAGTATTTT. Together with reference TRBV7-2 and TRBJ2-3, the CDR3 gives the full variable domain: GAGVSQSPSNKVTEKGKDVELRCDPISGHTALYWYRQSLGQGLEFLIYFQGNSAPDKSGLPSDRFSAERTGGSVSTLTIQRTQQEDSAVYLCASSFLEGATDTQYFGPGTRLTVL.

This clone occurred a few times. The same CDR3 can be traced to other DNA sequences in this sample. The gene calls are TRBV10-2 and TRBJ1-2, with 11 bases matching TRBD1. CDR3 length: 16 amino acids. Germline assignment: CDR1 WSHSY and CDR2 SAAADI. The J segment lost 8 bases and the V segment lost 6 bases, leaving 14 bases of the junction unmatched. CDR3 nucleotides: TGCGCCAGCAGAATAAGTGAAGGGGACAGGGGGGTCGGCTACACCTTC. This codes for CASRISEGDRGVGYTF.

The chain uses TRBV13 and TRBJ1-1; TRBD1 is a possible D gene (5 bases). The CDR3 contains 15 residues. CDR1 and CDR2 from the germline V gene are PRHDT and FYEKMQ (reference sequence). V lost 5 bases to trimming and J lost 1 base, with 14 bases between them. CDR3 region: CASSTRGHKNTEAFF. The DNA for the CDR3 is TGTGCCAGCAGCACCCGCGGACACAAGAACACTGAAGCTTTCTTT.

V gene TRBV11-2 combines with J gene TRBJ2-3; D perhaps matches TRBD2 (6 bases). The CDR3 totals 13 residues. Trimming left V 1 base short and J 6 bases short, with 8 bases between. CDR1 SGHAT and CDR2 FQNNGV come from the germline V gene. The CDR3 DNA reads TGTGCCAGCAGCTTAGGGGGGAGGGATACGCAGTATTTT. This encodes CASSLGGRDTQYF.

The V gene is TRBV18, the J gene TRBJ2-1; a weak D match, TRBD1 (6 bases). V was shortened by 3 bases and J by 6 bases, with 12 bases between the two germline ends. The CDR3 is 14 residues long. The germline V gene has CDR1 KGHSH and CDR2 LQKENI. CDR3 region: CASSPRQAINEQFF. DNA of the CDR3: TGTGCCAGCTCACCGAGACAGGCGATCAATGAGCAGTTCTTC.

CDR3 in DNA: TGCGCCAGCAGCCCCGGCCCCGGGAGCCTCGAGCAGTACTTC. Its translation: CASSPGPGSLEQYF. The V call is TRBV5-1, the J call TRBJ2-7; TRBD2 is a possible D gene (6 bases). CDR1 is SGHRS and CDR2 is YFSETQ in the germline V gene. V lost 4 bases and J lost 6, with 17 bases in between. The CDR3 contains 14 residues.

This chain links TRBV9 with TRBJ1-1; D unclear. CDR3 size: 18 residues. Trimming took 7 bases from V and 0 from J, leaving 25 bases between them. The germline V gene has CDR1 SGDLS and CDR2 YYNGEE. The CDR3 reads CASSSWRPGTPLNTEAFF. The CDR3 DNA follows: TGTGCCAGCTCCTCATGGAGGCCGGGAACACCGTTGAACACTGAAGCTTTCTTT. Using reference TRBV9 and TRBJ1-1 for the parts outside the CDR3, the full variable domain is DSGVTQTPKHLITATGQRVTLRCSPRSGDLSVYWYQQSLDQGLQFLIQYYNGEERAKGNILERFSAQQFPDLHSELNLSSLELGDSALYFCASSSWRPGTPLNTEAFFGQGTRLTVV.

This clone was counted between two and nine times. This chain's CDR3 is CASSLGQGYLNTEAFF. Here the CDR3 DNA reads TGTGCCAGCAGCTTGGGACAGGGTTATCTTAACACTGAAGCTTTCTTT. V gene TRBV5-6 combines with J gene TRBJ1-1, with 7 bases lining up with TRBD1. This CDR3 contains 16 residues. Germline V gene lookup returns CDR1 SGHDT and CDR2 YYEEEE. The V and J ends lost 0 bases and 2 bases, in that order; junction bases with no gene match: 7.

The chain uses TRBV7-2 and TRBJ2-7; weak D call: TRBD2 (5 bases). The ends were cut back, 0 bases at V and 5 bases at J, with 17 bases in the middle. This CDR3 is 16 amino acids long. The germline gives CDR1 SGHTA, CDR2 FQGNSA. The CDR3: CASSLAGSGGLHEQYF. DNA for the CDR3: TGTGCCAGCAGCTTAGCGGGGTCAGGAGGACTGCACGAGCAGTACTTC.